A selection of T cell receptor beta chains follows, all from one sample in a study of blood T cell repertoires in COVID-19. Using immunoSEQ multiplex PCR, the repertoire was profiled, and TCRdb retains in-frame clones only, with some absent. The data hold 75,000 to 95,000 clones, with roughly 90% observed a single time. Sequenced: peripheral blood. These receptors came from a man in his 60s with acute or convalescent COVID-19. Each CDR3 is given with its conserved first and last residue. D genes are given only for firm matches. Not all rows give a size; the values are once, few, many and, for expanded clones, a class.

D gene: TRBD1; clone size: .; J gene: TRBJ2-7; V gene: TRBV5-6; CDR3 DNA: TGTGCCAGCAGCTTGGCATTACAGGGGGTCTACGAGCAGTACTTC; CDR3 protein: CASSLALQGVYEQYF
D gene: TRBD1; clone size: .; J gene: TRBJ2-7; V gene: TRBV11-2; CDR3 DNA: TGTGCCAGTACCCCGGGACAGGGATATGACGAGCAGTACTTC; CDR3 protein: CASTPGQGYDEQYF
D gene: .; clone size: .; J gene: TRBJ1-2; V gene: TRBV25-1; CDR3 DNA: TGTGCCAGCAGTTTCACCACTTTATCTGGCTACACCTTC; CDR3 protein: CASSFTTLSGYTF
D gene: .; clone size: .; J gene: TRBJ1-5; V gene: TRBV30; CDR3 DNA: TGTGCCTGGAGTCCGCAGGGCAATCAGCCCCAGCATTTT; CDR3 protein: CAWSPQGNQPQHF
D gene: .; clone size: .; J gene: TRBJ1-6; V gene: TRBV6-5; CDR3 DNA: TGTGCCAGCAGTTCAAACCAGGGAAATTCACCCCTCCACTTT; CDR3 protein: CASSSNQGNSPLHF
D gene: TRBD2; clone size: .; J gene: TRBJ2-7; V gene: TRBV5-1; CDR3 DNA: TGCGCCAGCAGCCCGACGGCTAGCGGGATTTACGAGCAGTACTTC; CDR3 protein: CASSPTASGIYEQYF
D gene: TRBD2; clone size: .; J gene: TRBJ2-5; V gene: TRBV2; CDR3 DNA: TGTGCCAGCAGTGAAAAGACTAGCGTACAAGAGACCCAGTACTTC; CDR3 protein: CASSEKTSVQETQYF
D gene: TRBD2; clone size: .; J gene: TRBJ2-6; V gene: TRBV28; CDR3 DNA: TGTGCCAGCAGATACGGGGGGGCTGGGGCCAACGTCCTGACTTTC; CDR3 protein: CASRYGGAGANVLTF
D gene: TRBD1; clone size: .; J gene: TRBJ1-3; V gene: TRBV28; CDR3 DNA: TGTGCCACCTTGACAGGGGATCTGTCTGGAAACACCATATATTTT; CDR3 protein: CATLTGDLSGNTIYF
D gene: TRBD1; clone size: .; J gene: TRBJ2-2; V gene: TRBV4-2; CDR3 DNA: TGTGCCACCGAAGGGGACAGGTTAGGCACCGGGGAGCTGTTTTTT; CDR3 protein: CATEGDRLGTGELFF
D gene: .; clone size: .; J gene: TRBJ2-1; V gene: TRBV19; CDR3 DNA: TGTGCCAGCGGAAGAATTGGCGGTTCCGCCGCGGGTGAGCAGTTCTTC; CDR3 protein: CASGRIGGSAAGEQFF
D gene: TRBD2; clone size: .; J gene: TRBJ2-1; V gene: TRBV9; CDR3 DNA: TGTGCCAGCAGCCGCACTAGCGGGAGGGCAAGTGGAACCTACAATGAGCAGTTCTTC; CDR3 protein: CASSRTSGRASGTYNEQFF
D gene: .; clone size: .; J gene: TRBJ2-7; V gene: TRBV20-1; CDR3 DNA: TGCAGTGCTATTGACTTGGAAGGACTCTCCTACGAGCAGTACTTC; CDR3 protein: CSAIDLEGLSYEQYF
D gene: TRBD2; clone size: .; J gene: TRBJ2-2; V gene: TRBV19; CDR3 DNA: TGTGCCAGTAGGGGACTAGCGGGGAACACCGGGGAGCTGTTTTTT; CDR3 protein: CASRGLAGNTGELFF
D gene: TRBD2; clone size: .; J gene: TRBJ2-7; V gene: TRBV6-2/TRBV6-3; CDR3 DNA: TGTGCCAGCAGTTACTCTGATACTAGCGTCTCCTACGAGCAGTACTTC; CDR3 protein: CASSYSDTSVSYEQYF
D gene: .; clone size: .; J gene: TRBJ2-7; V gene: TRBV18; CDR3 DNA: TGTGCCAGCTCAGAGGCGGGACCAACCTACGAGCAGTACTTC; CDR3 protein: CASSEAGPTYEQYF
D gene: TRBD1; clone size: once; J gene: TRBJ2-7; V gene: TRBV30; CDR3 DNA: TGTGCCTGGAGTGGGACAGGGTACGAGCAGTACTTC; CDR3 protein: CAWSGTGYEQYF
D gene: .; clone size: .; J gene: TRBJ2-1; V gene: TRBV27; CDR3 DNA: TGTGCCAGCAGTTTAGCAGGGTCCAATGAGCAGTTCTTC; CDR3 protein: CASSLAGSNEQFF
D gene: .; clone size: once; J gene: TRBJ2-1; V gene: TRBV10-3; CDR3 DNA: TGTGCCATCAGTGTGGGGGACATCGATAGCTCCTACAATGAGCAGTTCTTC; CDR3 protein: CAISVGDIDSSYNEQFF
D gene: TRBD1; clone size: .; J gene: TRBJ2-7; V gene: TRBV6-2/TRBV6-3; CDR3 DNA: TGTGCCAGCAGTCGACCGGGACAGGGCTACGAGCAGTACTTC; CDR3 protein: CASSRPGQGYEQYF
D gene: TRBD2; clone size: .; J gene: TRBJ2-1; V gene: TRBV28; CDR3 DNA: TGTGCCAGCAGTTATATAAGGGGACTAGCGGGGGATGAGCAGTTCTTC; CDR3 protein: CASSYIRGLAGDEQFF
D gene: TRBD2; clone size: once; J gene: TRBJ2-1; V gene: TRBV11-2; CDR3 DNA: TGTGCCAGCAGCCCCCCCAGCGGGAGCTCCTACAATGAGCAGTTCTTC; CDR3 protein: CASSPPSGSSYNEQFF
D gene: .; clone size: .; J gene: TRBJ2-7; V gene: TRBV18; CDR3 DNA: TGTGCCAGCTCACCCGGCGGGAAAGGACAAGCCTACGAGCAGTACTTC; CDR3 protein: CASSPGGKGQAYEQYF
D gene: .; clone size: .; J gene: TRBJ2-7; V gene: TRBV11-3; CDR3 DNA: TGTGCCAGCAGCACCCGGGACTCCTCCTACGAGCAGTACTTC; CDR3 protein: CASSTRDSSYEQYF
D gene: .; clone size: .; J gene: TRBJ1-1; V gene: TRBV20-1; CDR3 DNA: TGCAGGGGCCGGGGATACACTGAAGCTTTCTTT; CDR3 protein: CRGRGYTEAFF
D gene: TRBD1; clone size: .; J gene: TRBJ2-7; V gene: TRBV19; CDR3 DNA: TGTGCCAGTAACCGGGACAGGACCCACTACGAGCAGTACTTC; CDR3 protein: CASNRDRTHYEQYF
D gene: .; clone size: .; J gene: TRBJ2-7; V gene: TRBV11-3; CDR3 DNA: TGTGCCAGCAGCCCGGGAGCTGACTACGAGCAGTACTTC; CDR3 protein: CASSPGADYEQYF
D gene: TRBD1; clone size: .; J gene: TRBJ1-4; V gene: TRBV15; CDR3 DNA: TGTGCCACCAGCAGAGAAGGGACAGGGGAGGAAAAACTGTTTTTT; CDR3 protein: CATSREGTGEEKLFF
D gene: .; clone size: .; J gene: TRBJ1-5; V gene: TRBV7-8; CDR3 DNA: TGTGCCAGCAGCCAACTACTACCAGGGGCTGGCAATCAGCCCCAGCATTTT; CDR3 protein: CASSQLLPGAGNQPQHF
D gene: TRBD2; clone size: .; J gene: TRBJ2-1; V gene: TRBV30; CDR3 DNA: TGTGCCTGGAAGGGGACTAGCGGGACGGGTGAGCAGTTCTTC; CDR3 protein: CAWKGTSGTGEQFF
D gene: TRBD2; clone size: .; J gene: TRBJ2-7; V gene: TRBV7-9; CDR3 DNA: TGTGCCAGCAGCTTACTAGCGGGAGGGCCGGAGGAGCAGTACTTC; CDR3 protein: CASSLLAGGPEEQYF
D gene: .; clone size: .; J gene: TRBJ1-6; V gene: TRBV30; CDR3 DNA: TGTGCCTGGAATGACAGGAGCTCCTATAATTCACCCCTCCACTTT; CDR3 protein: CAWNDRSSYNSPLHF
D gene: TRBD1; clone size: .; J gene: TRBJ1-1; V gene: TRBV27; CDR3 DNA: TGTGCCAGCAGTTTATGGGCAGGGGGCGGTGCTTTCTTT; CDR3 protein: CASSLWAGGGAFF
D gene: .; clone size: few; J gene: TRBJ1-5; V gene: TRBV30; CDR3 DNA: TGTGCCTGGAGTGACCATGGCCCCCTCAATCAGCCCCAGCATTTT; CDR3 protein: CAWSDHGPLNQPQHF
D gene: .; clone size: .; J gene: TRBJ2-2; V gene: TRBV19; CDR3 DNA: TGTGCCAGTAGGTCAGGCGGGTTTCGTGCCGGGGAGCTGTTTTTT; CDR3 protein: CASRSGGFRAGELFF
D gene: TRBD1; clone size: .; J gene: TRBJ2-3; V gene: TRBV19; CDR3 DNA: TGTGCCAGTAGTATGCCGGGGATTCAGGGGGCTTCTGATACGCAGTATTTT; CDR3 protein: CASSMPGIQGASDTQYF
D gene: TRBD2; clone size: .; J gene: TRBJ2-1; V gene: TRBV4-2; CDR3 DNA: TGTGCCAGCAGCCAGGGTAGCGGGGGGCCCTACAATGAGCAGTTCTTC; CDR3 protein: CASSQGSGGPYNEQFF
D gene: .; clone size: once; J gene: TRBJ1-1; V gene: TRBV9; CDR3 DNA: TGTGCCAGCAGCGTAAGACAGACGAACACTGAAGCTTTCTTT; CDR3 protein: CASSVRQTNTEAFF
D gene: .; clone size: .; J gene: TRBJ2-7; V gene: TRBV7-9; CDR3 DNA: TGTGCCAGCAGCTTAGAGAGTATTTACGAGCAGTACTTC; CDR3 protein: CASSLESIYEQYF
D gene: TRBD1; clone size: once; J gene: TRBJ1-4; V gene: TRBV5-4; CDR3 DNA: TGTGCCACATCGACAGGGTCGCATGAAAAACTGTTTTTT; CDR3 protein: CATSTGSHEKLFF
D gene: TRBD2; clone size: .; J gene: TRBJ2-3; V gene: TRBV5-6; CDR3 DNA: TGTGCCAGCAGCTCACTAGCGGGAGTGGATACGCAGTATTTT; CDR3 protein: CASSSLAGVDTQYF
D gene: .; clone size: once; J gene: TRBJ2-1; V gene: TRBV27; CDR3 DNA: TGTGCCAGCTCGAACCGACTAGCCTACAATGAGCAGTTCTTC; CDR3 protein: CASSNRLAYNEQFF